The 26 T cell receptor beta chains presented below share a single source sample, sequenced in a study of blood T cells in healthy people across ages. Sample-barcoded 5' priming and a J-beta primer mix drove a second PCR of roughly 7 to 11 cycles. TCRdb re-called the 5' RACE reads with MiXCR, one entry per CDR3 protein. The table lists roughly 700,000 distinct CDR3 sequences, 49% of them singletons. The sample consisted of blood. The receptors here all came from an older woman in good health.

This clonotype was seen only a few times. The V call is TRBV29-1, the J call TRBJ1-5; D possibly corresponds to TRBD1 (6 bases). Trimming shortened V by 6 bases and J by 2 bases, and 20 bases separated the two germline ends. This CDR3 spans 16 amino acids. The V gene's germline CDR1 is SQVTM and CDR2 ANQGSEA. CDR3 nucleotide sequence: TGCAGCGTCACAGTGACGGGGGGCGTAGGCAATCAGCCCCAGCATTTT. Residues: CSVTVTGGVGNQPQHF.

This clonotype was counted between two and nine times. This chain's CDR3 is CASSFAGAASTDTQYF. As DNA, the CDR3 is TGTGCCAGCAGCTTCGCGGGTGCGGCCAGCACAGATACGCAGTATTTT. This chain uses TRBV7-2 with TRBJ2-3; D perhaps matches TRBD2 (5 bases). Germline loops: CDR1 SGHTA, CDR2 FQGNSA. The CDR3 covers 16 residues. Trimming removed 3 bases at V and 0 bases at J, with 13 bases between.

There are many counts of this clonotype. V is TRBV20-1 and J is TRBJ2-7, with D possibly being TRBD1 (6 bases). Germline V gene lookup returns CDR1 DFQATT and CDR2 SNEGSKA (reference sequence). This CDR3 contains 16 residues. Trimming stripped 2 bases from V and 6 bases from J, with 23 bases between. CDR3 region: CSARRVEDGQSGEQYF. The CDR3 bases are TGCAGTGCTAGACGGGTGGAAGACGGACAGAGCGGCGAGCAGTACTTC.

J is TRBJ1-2 and V is TRBV7-2; D uncertain. Germline loops: CDR1 SGHTA, CDR2 FQGNSA. Trimming stripped 2 bases from V and 3 bases from J, with 10 bases between. The length of the CDR3 is 14 residues. The CDR3 loop reads CASSLRAEYYGYTF. CDR3 nucleotides: TGTGCCAGCAGCTTACGGGCAGAATACTATGGCTACACCTTC.

The rearrangement joins TRBV14 to TRBJ2-2; 11 bases are shared with TRBD1. J was trimmed by 8 bases and V by 8 bases; bases with no gene match: 7. Germline V CDR1 and CDR2: SGHDN, FVKESK. The CDR3 has 14 amino acids. The CDR3 loop is CASAGQGASGELFF. Written as DNA, the CDR3 is TGTGCCAGCGCAGGACAGGGGGCTTCTGGGGAGCTGTTTTTT.

V is TRBV28 and J is TRBJ2-7; 15 bases match TRBD2. Germline V gives CDR1 MDHEN, CDR2 SYDVKM. CDR3 length: 17 residues. J lost 0 bases, V lost 4 bases, and 4 bases had no gene match. The CDR3 DNA reads as TGTGCCAGCAGTTCTCCGGGACTAGCGGGAGGCTCCTACGAGCAGTACTTC. Its translation: CASSSPGLAGGSYEQYF.

About this clonotype: Given a much more abundant clone one base away, this may be a read error. The rearrangement uses TRBV29-1 and TRBJ2-5; no reliable D call. The CDR3 extends over 13 amino acids. Germline CDR1 is SQVTM and CDR2 is ANQGSEA. The CDR3 nucleotides read TGCAGCGTTGAGTCTTCTGGGGAAGAGGCCCAGTACTTC. This encodes CSVESSGEEAQYF.

Many counts were recorded for this clonotype. V usage is TRBV5-1 and J usage is TRBJ2-7, with D perhaps given as TRBD1 or TRBD2 (5 bases each). The CDR3 spans 15 residues. The V and J ends lost 1 base and 3 bases respectively, with 14 bases between them. Per germline, CDR1 SGHRS and CDR2 YFSETQ. This CDR3 reads CASSLNGRDHYEQYF. CDR3 nucleotide sequence: TGCGCCAGCAGCTTGAACGGTAGGGACCACTACGAGCAGTACTTC.

The chain recombines TRBV7-2 with TRBJ1-2; D might be TRBD1 (5 bases). Germline-derived CDR1 and CDR2 are SGHTA and FQGNSA. The CDR3 runs to 18 residues. Between the trimmed V and J ends, which lost 4 bases and 4 bases, there was a span of 25 bases. The CDR3 region is CASSWTRSADITSYGYTF. CDR3 in DNA: TGTGCCAGCAGCTGGACTCGGAGTGCGGACATAACCTCCTATGGCTACACCTTC.

This clonotype was recorded a few times. The V and J genes are TRBV20-1 and TRBJ2-3, with 7 bases identical to TRBD2. CDR3 length: 14 residues. Losses at the gene ends were 1 base for V and 3 bases for J; bases not matched to a gene: 4. Germline lookup yields CDR1 DFQATT and CDR2 SNEGSKA (reference sequence). The CDR3 is CSARVISGTDTQYF. In DNA, the CDR3 is TGCAGTGCTAGAGTCATTAGCGGGACAGATACGCAGTATTTT.

This sequence joins TRBV20-1 and TRBJ2-1; D perhaps matches TRBD2 (5 bases). Trimming took off 7 bases at V and 2 bases at J, with 21 bases between the two ends. CDR1 and CDR2 from the germline V gene are DFQATT and SNEGSKA (reference sequence). This CDR3 is 16 amino acids long. CDR3 sequence: CSVSASWRRTYNEQFF. In DNA form, the CDR3 reads TGCAGTGTTAGCGCATCGTGGCGCCGGACCTACAATGAGCAGTTCTTC.

This rearrangement joins TRBV7-3 to TRBJ2-1; 9 bases are shared with TRBD2. Germline lookup yields CDR1 SGHTA and CDR2 FQGTGA. The CDR3 is made up of 16 amino acids. J gave up 5 bases and V 5 bases, and 10 bases lay outside the gene matches. The CDR3 here is CASSSTGTSLNNEQFF. The CDR3 DNA is TGTGCCAGCAGCAGTACCGGGACTAGCTTGAACAATGAGCAGTTCTTC.

The chain couples TRBV24-1 to TRBJ2-3; 13 bases align to TRBD2. Looked up from germline, CDR1 is KGHDR and CDR2 is SFDVKD. This CDR3 contains 19 residues. The J segment lost 6 bases and the V segment lost 4 bases, leaving 15 bases of the junction unmatched. The CDR3 DNA sequence: TGTGCCACCAGTGACCCCTCCCCGTGGACTAGCGGGAGAGCGGATACGCAGTATTTT. This translates into CATSDPSPWTSGRADTQYF.

This clonotype was counted between two and nine times. This chain joins TRBV6-5 and TRBJ2-3; 7 bases match TRBD2. Trimming at V came to 0 bases and at J to 6 bases, leaving 9 bases not matched to a gene. The germline V gene has CDR1 MNHEY and CDR2 SVGAGI. CDR3 length equals 16 residues. The CDR3 coding sequence is TGTGCCAGCAGTTACTCCAGACTAGCAAATGGGGATACGCAGTATTTT. Residues: CASSYSRLANGDTQYF.

This clonotype was observed a handful of times. The chain combines TRBV7-6 with TRBJ2-5; 9 bases agree with TRBD2. This CDR3 has 18 residues. V gave up 1 base and J gave up 1 base; unmatched junction bases: 10. The germline V gene encodes CDR1 SGHVS and CDR2 FNYEAQ. The CDR3, as DNA: TGTGCCAGCAGCTTAGTTCCGTTAGCGGGAGCCCCCCAAGAGACCCAGTACTTC. It translates to CASSLVPLAGAPQETQYF.

The CDR3 coding sequence is TGTGCCAGCAGCCGGGGACTACACTCCTACGAGCAGTACTTC. This translates into CASSRGLHSYEQYF. The chain couples TRBV7-3 to TRBJ2-4; 7 nucleotides agree with TRBD2. The J call may be mistaken, given a closer DNA end match to TRBJ2-7. CDR1 is SGHTA, CDR2 FQGTGA, per germline. This CDR3 has 14 amino acids.

To note about this clonotype: A much larger clone differs by one base, so this may be a read error. The chain has TRBV5-6 and TRBJ2-5; D unclear. The CDR3 totals 11 residues. Germline loops: CDR1 SGHDT, CDR2 YYEEEE. V gave up 0 bases and J gave up 6 bases, with 3 bases separating them. This CDR3 reads CASSLAKTQYF. The CDR3 region has the DNA TGTGCCAGCAGCTTGGCGAAGACCCAGTACTTC. The full variable domain, in which reference TRBV5-6 and TRBJ2-5 provide the parts outside the CDR3, is DAGVTQSPTHLIKTRGQQVTLRCSPKSGHDTVSWYQQALGQGPQFIFQYYEEEERQRGNFPDRFSGHQFPNYSSELNVNALLLGDSALYLCASSLAKTQYFGPGTRLLVL.

V is TRBV15 and J is TRBJ2-5; TRBD2 matches at 9 bases. Germline V lookup: CDR1 LNHNV, CDR2 YYDKDF (reference sequence). V trimming: 7 bases; J trimming: 2 bases; junction bases outside the gene matches: 2. The CDR3 sequence is 13 residues long. CDR3 protein: CATKTSGQETQYF. The CDR3 DNA is TGTGCCACCAAGACTAGCGGTCAAGAGACCCAGTACTTC.

In this sample, this clonotype turned up a few times. The chain is built from TRBV28 and TRBJ1-5; D may be TRBD1 (5 bases). This CDR3 spans 13 amino acids. The germline V gene has CDR1 MDHEN and CDR2 SYDVKM. Trimming removed 6 bases from V and 5 bases from J, with 11 bases in between. The CDR3 DNA sequence: TGTGCCAGCAGACCTGGGACGTATCAGCCCCAGCATTTT. Encoded protein: CASRPGTYQPQHF.

V usage is TRBV10-3 and J usage is TRBJ2-1; the match to TRBD2 covers 13 bases. The CDR3 extends over 14 amino acids. V shed 6 bases, J shed 8 bases, and the junction held 4 bases outside the gene matches. The germline V gene has CDR1 ENHRY and CDR2 SYGVKD. The CDR3 region has the DNA TGTGCCATCAGGCGGACTAGCGGGAGCGATGAGCAGTTCTTC. It translates to CAIRRTSGSDEQFF.

V usage is TRBV20-1 and J usage is TRBJ2-3; 8 bases map to TRBD2. V dropped 5 bases and J dropped 3; count of bases not matched to a gene: 10. This CDR3 comprises 15 residues. The germline gives CDR1 DFQATT, CDR2 SNEGSKA (reference sequence). The CDR3 coding sequence is TGCAGTGCTCCCCAAGCGGGAGAGGGTACAGATACGCAGTATTTT. It is translated as CSAPQAGEGTDTQYF.

This clonotype has just a few counts. The chain couples TRBV20-1 to TRBJ1-4; D unresolved. V lost 0 bases, J lost 8 bases, and 16 bases lay in between. This CDR3 spans 15 amino acids. Germline-derived CDR1 and CDR2 are DFQATT and SNEGSKA (reference sequence). CDR3 sequence (DNA): TGCAGTGCTAGAGATCTGGGCTTACGGCGGGAAAAACTGTTTTTT. It is translated as CSARDLGLRREKLFF.

V gene TRBV6-6 combines with J gene TRBJ2-7, with unresolved D. V lost 5 bases, J lost 4 bases, and 9 bases lay in between. The CDR3 contains 12 residues. Germline assignment: CDR1 MNHNY and CDR2 SVGAGI (reference sequence). The CDR3 spells CASSRTQYEQYF. The CDR3 nucleotides are TGTGCCAGCAGTAGAACTCAGTACGAGCAGTACTTC.

This chain uses TRBV6-6 with TRBJ2-5; 10 bases are shared with TRBD1. Trimming at V came to 2 bases and at J to 4 bases, leaving 4 bases not matched to a gene. Per germline, CDR1 MNHNY and CDR2 SVGAGI (reference sequence). CDR3 length equals 15 residues. The CDR3 spells CASSYGQGVVETQYF. The CDR3 DNA sequence: TGTGCCAGCAGTTACGGACAGGGGGTAGTAGAGACCCAGTACTTC.

In its sample, this clonotype was seen a few times. This chain links TRBV28 with TRBJ2-1; TRBD2 aligns across 7 bases. V shed 6 bases and J 4 bases; nucleotides not matched to a gene: 15. The CDR3 consists of 17 residues. CDR1 MDHEN and CDR2 SYDVKM come from the germline V gene. The CDR3 reads CASSITVAGERYNEQFF. The CDR3 nucleotides are TGTGCCAGCAGCATCACAGTGGCGGGAGAGAGATACAATGAGCAGTTCTTC.

This clonotype was counted many times. The rearrangement links TRBV5-1 to TRBJ2-5, with D tentatively TRBD2 (6 bases). Germline V gene data show CDR1 as SGHRS and CDR2 as YFSETQ. Trimming removed 1 base at V and 3 bases at J, with 7 bases between. This CDR3 has 13 residues. The CDR3 loop is CASSLSGEETQYF. The DNA for the CDR3 is TGCGCCAGCAGCTTGTCGGGGGAAGAGACCCAGTACTTC.